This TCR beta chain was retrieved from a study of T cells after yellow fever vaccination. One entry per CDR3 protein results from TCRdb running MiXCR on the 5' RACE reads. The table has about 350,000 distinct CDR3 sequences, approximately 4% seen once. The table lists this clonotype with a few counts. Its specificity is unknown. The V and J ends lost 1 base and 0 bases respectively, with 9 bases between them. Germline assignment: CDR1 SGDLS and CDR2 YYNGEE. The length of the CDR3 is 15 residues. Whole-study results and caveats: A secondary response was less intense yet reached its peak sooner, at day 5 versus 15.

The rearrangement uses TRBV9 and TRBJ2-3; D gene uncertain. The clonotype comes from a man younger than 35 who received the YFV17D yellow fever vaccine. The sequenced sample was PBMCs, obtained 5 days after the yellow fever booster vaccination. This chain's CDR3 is CASSVTAPSTDTQYF. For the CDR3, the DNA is TGTGCCAGCAGCGTAACAGCGCCCAGCACAGATACGCAGTATTTT. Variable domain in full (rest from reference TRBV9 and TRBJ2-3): DSGVTQTPKHLITATGQRVTLRCSPRSGDLSVYWYQQSLDQGLQFLIQYYNGEERAKGNILERFSAQQFPDLHSELNLSSLELGDSALYFCASSVTAPSTDTQYFGPGTRLTVL.